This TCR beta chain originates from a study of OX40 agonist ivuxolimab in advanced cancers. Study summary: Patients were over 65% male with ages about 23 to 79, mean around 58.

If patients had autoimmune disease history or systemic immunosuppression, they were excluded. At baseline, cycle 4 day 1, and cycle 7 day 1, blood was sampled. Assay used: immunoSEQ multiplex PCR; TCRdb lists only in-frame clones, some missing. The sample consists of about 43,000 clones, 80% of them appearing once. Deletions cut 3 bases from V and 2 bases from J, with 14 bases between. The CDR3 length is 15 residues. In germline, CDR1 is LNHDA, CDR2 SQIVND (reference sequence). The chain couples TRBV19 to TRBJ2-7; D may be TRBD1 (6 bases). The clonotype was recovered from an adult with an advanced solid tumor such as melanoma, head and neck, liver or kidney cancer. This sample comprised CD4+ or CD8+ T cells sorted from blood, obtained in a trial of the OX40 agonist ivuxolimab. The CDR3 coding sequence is TGTGCCAGTAGTATTCAGGGGCGTGGTACCTACGAGCAGTACTTC. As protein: CASSIQGRGTYEQYF.